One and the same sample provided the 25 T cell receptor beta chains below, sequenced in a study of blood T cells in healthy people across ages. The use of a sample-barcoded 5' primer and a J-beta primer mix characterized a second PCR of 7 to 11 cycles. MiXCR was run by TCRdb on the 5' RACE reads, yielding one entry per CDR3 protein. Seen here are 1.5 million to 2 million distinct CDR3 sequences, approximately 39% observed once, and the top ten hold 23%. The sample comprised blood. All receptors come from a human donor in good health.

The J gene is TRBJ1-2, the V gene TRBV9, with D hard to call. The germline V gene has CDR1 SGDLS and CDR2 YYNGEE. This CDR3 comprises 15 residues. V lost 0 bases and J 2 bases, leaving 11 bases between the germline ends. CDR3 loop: CASSVVEEDNYGYTF. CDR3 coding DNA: TGTGCCAGCAGCGTAGTGGAAGAGGACAACTATGGCTACACCTTC. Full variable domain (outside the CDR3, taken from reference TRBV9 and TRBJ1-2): DSGVTQTPKHLITATGQRVTLRCSPRSGDLSVYWYQQSLDQGLQFLIQYYNGEERAKGNILERFSAQQFPDLHSELNLSSLELGDSALYFCASSVVEEDNYGYTFGSGTRLTVV.

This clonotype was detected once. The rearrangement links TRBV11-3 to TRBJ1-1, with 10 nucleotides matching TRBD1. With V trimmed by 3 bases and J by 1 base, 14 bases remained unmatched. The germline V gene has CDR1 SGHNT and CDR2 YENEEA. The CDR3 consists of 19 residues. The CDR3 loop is CASSFETRDRGLENTEAFF. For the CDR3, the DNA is TGTGCCAGCAGCTTTGAGACCCGGGACAGGGGACTTGAGAACACTGAAGCTTTCTTT.

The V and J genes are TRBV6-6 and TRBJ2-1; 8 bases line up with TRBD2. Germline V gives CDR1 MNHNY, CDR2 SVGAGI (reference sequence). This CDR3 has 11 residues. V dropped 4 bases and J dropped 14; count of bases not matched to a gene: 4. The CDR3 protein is CASSSGTRKFF. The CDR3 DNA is TGTGCCAGCAGTTCCGGGACTAGAAAGTTCTTC.

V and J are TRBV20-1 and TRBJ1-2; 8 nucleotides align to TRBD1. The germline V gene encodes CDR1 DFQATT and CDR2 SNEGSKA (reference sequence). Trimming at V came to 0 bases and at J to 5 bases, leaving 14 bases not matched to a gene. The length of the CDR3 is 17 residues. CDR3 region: CSARDRTGSRGWYGYTF. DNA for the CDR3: TGCAGTGCTAGAGACAGGACAGGGTCTCGGGGATGGTATGGCTACACCTTC.

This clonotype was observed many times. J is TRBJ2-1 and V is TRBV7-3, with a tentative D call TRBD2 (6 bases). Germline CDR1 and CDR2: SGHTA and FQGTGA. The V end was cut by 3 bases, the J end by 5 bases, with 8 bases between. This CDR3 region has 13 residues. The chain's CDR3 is CASSLGLDNEQFF. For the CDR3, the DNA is TGTGCCAGCAGCTTGGGACTCGACAATGAGCAGTTCTTC.

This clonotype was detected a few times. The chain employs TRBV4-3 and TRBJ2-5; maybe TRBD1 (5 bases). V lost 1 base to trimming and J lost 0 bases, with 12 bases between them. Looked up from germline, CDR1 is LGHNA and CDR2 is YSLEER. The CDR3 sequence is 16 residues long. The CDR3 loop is CASSQAYDRYQETQYF. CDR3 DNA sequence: TGCGCCAGCAGCCAAGCCTACGACAGATACCAAGAGACCCAGTACTTC.

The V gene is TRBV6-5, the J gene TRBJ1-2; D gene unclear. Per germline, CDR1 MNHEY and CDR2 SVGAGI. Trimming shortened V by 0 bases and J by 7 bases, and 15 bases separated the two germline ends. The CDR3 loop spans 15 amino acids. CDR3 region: CASSYSFGFDFGYTF. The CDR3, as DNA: TGTGCCAGCAGTTACTCATTCGGATTTGATTTTGGCTACACCTTC.

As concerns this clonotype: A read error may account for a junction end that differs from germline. The CDR3 DNA follows: TGTGCCAGCAGTTTAGAGGCGGGAAACACTGAAGTTTTCTTT. Translating it yields CASSLEAGNTEVFF. This chain uses TRBV12-3 or TRBV12-4 with TRBJ1-1; D uncertain. The CDR3 runs 14 residues.

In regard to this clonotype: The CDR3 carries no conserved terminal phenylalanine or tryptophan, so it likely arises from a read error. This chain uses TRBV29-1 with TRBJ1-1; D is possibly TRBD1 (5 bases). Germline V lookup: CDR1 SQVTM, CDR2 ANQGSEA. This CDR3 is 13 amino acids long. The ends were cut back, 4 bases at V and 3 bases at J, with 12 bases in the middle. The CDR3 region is CSVAFGADTEAFS. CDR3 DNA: TGCAGCGTTGCGTTCGGGGCTGACACTGAAGCTTTCTCT.

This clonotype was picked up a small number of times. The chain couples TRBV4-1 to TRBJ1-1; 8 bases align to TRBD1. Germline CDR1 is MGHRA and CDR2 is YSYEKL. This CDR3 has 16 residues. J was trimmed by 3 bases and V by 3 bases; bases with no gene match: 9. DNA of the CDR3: TGCGCCAGCAGCCAGGGGCAGGGGGCGGCGTACACTGAAGCTTTCTTT. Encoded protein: CASSQGQGAAYTEAFF.

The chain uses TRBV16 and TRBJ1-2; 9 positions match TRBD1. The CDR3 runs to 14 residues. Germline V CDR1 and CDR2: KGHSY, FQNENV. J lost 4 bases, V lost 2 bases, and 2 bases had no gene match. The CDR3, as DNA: TGTGCCAGCAGCCAACTACAGGGGGCCTATGGCTACACCTTC. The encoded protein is CASSQLQGAYGYTF. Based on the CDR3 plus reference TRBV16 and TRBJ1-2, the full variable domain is GEEVAQTPKHLVRGEGQKAKLYCAPIKGHSYVFWYQQVLKNEFKFLISFQNENVFDETGMPKERFSAKCLPNSPCSLEIQATKLEDSAVYFCASSQLQGAYGYTFGSGTRLTVV.

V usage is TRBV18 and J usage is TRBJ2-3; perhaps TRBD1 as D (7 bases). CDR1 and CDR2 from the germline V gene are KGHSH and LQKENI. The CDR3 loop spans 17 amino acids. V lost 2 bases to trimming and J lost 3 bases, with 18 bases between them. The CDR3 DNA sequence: TGTGCCAGCTCACCAATTCCCGGACAGGAGGGGACAGATACGCAGTATTTT. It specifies CASSPIPGQEGTDTQYF.

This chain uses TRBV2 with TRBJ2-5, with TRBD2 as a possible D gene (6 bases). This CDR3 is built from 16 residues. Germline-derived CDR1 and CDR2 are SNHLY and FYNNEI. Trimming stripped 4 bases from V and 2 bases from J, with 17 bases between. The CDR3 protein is CASSGGGGAGQETQYF. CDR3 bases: TGTGCCAGCAGTGGAGGAGGCGGGGCAGGTCAAGAGACCCAGTACTTC.

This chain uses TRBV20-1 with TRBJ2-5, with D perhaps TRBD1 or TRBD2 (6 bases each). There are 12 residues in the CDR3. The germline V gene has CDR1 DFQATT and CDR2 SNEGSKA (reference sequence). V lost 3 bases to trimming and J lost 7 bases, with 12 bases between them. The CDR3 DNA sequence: TGCAGTGCTAGTGTAGGGGGGTTGACCCAGTACTTC. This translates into CSASVGGLTQYF.

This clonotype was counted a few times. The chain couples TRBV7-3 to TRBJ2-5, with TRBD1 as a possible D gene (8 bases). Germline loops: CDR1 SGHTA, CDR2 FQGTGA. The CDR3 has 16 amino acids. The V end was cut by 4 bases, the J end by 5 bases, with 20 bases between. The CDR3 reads CASSSPQGGRVETQYF. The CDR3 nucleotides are TGTGCCAGCAGCTCCCCACAGGGGGGGCGAGTTGAGACCCAGTACTTC.

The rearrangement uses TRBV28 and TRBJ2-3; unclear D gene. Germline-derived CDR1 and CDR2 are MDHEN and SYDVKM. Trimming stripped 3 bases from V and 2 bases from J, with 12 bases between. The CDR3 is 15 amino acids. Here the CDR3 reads CASSFYETHTDTQYF. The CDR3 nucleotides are TGTGCCAGCAGTTTTTATGAGACCCACACAGATACGCAGTATTTT. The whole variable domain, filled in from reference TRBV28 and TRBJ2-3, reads DVKVTQSSRYLVKRTGEKVFLECVQDMDHENMFWYRQDPGLGLRLIYFSYDVKMKEKGDIPEGYSVSREKKERFSLILESASTNQTSMYLCASSFYETHTDTQYFGPGTRLTVL.

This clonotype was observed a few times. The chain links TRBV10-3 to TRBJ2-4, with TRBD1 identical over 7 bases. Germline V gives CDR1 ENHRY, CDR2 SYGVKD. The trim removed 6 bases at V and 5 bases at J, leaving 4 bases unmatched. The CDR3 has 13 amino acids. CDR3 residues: CAIRSGQQNIQYF. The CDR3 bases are TGTGCCATCAGGTCGGGACAGCAAAACATTCAGTACTTC.

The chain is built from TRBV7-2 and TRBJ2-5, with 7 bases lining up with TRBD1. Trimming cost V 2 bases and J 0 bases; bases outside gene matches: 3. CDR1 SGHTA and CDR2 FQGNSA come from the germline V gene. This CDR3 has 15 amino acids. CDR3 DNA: TGTGCCAGCAGCTTACTAGGGACAGACCAAGAGACCCAGTACTTC. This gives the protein CASSLLGTDQETQYF.

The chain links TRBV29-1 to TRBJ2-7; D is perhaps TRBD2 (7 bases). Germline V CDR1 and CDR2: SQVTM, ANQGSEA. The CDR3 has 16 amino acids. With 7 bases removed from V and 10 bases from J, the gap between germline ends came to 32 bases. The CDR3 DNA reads TGCAGCGCCCAAGCGATGAGGGGGGGCGTTCAAGAGGCCCAGTACTTC. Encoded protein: CSAQAMRGGVQEAQYF.

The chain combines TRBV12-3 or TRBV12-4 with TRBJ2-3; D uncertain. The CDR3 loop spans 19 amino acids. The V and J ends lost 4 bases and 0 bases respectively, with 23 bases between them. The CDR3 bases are TGTGCCAGCAGTTCCCCCGACCTTTTGGGCGGAACTAGCACAGATACGCAGTATTTT. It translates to CASSSPDLLGGTSTDTQYF.

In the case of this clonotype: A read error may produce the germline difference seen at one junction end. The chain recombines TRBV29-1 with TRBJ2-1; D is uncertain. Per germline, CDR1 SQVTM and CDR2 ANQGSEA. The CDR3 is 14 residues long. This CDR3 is CSAEEGNSQDEQFF. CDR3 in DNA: TGCAGCGCTGAAGAAGGGAACTCCCAGGATGAGCAGTTCTTC.

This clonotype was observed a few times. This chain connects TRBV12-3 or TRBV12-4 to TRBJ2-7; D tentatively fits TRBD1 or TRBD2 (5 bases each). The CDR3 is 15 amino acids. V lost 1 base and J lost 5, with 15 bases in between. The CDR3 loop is CASSLGAGSSNEQYF. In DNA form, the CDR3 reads TGTGCCAGCAGTTTAGGGGCAGGGAGTTCGAACGAGCAGTACTTC.

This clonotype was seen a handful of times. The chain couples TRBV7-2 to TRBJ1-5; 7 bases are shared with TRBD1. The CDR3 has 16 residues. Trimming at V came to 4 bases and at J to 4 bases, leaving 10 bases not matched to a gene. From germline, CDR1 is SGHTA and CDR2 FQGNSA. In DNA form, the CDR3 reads TGTGCCAGCAGCTCGGCTGAGGGGGCCCTTAATCAGCCCCAGCATTTT. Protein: CASSSAEGALNQPQHF.

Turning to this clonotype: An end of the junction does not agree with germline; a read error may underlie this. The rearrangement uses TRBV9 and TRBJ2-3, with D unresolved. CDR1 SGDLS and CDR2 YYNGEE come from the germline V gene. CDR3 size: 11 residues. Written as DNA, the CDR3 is TGTGCCAGCAGCGTAGGGGATACGCGGTATTTT. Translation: CASSVGDTRYF.

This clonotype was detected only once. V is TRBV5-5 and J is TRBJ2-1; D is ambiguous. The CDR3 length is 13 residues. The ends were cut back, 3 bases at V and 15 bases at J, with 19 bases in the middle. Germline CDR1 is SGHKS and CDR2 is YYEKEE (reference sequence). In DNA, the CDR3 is TGTGCCAGCAGCTCCTCCGGGTTTACCTCGTGGTTCTTC. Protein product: CASSSSGFTSWFF.